This T cell receptor beta chain stems from a study of blood T cell repertoires in COVID-19. Study as a whole: Spain, Italy and the United States supplied samples that represented acute and convalescent COVID-19. In each case, the material was cDNA or gDNA derived from T cells, B-cell-depleted T cells, or PBMCs.

In germline, CDR1 is SGHDN, CDR2 FVKESK. The CDR3 contains 16 residues. J was trimmed by 1 base and V by 4 bases; bases with no gene match: 3. In the original analysis: Reference gene primers were amplified, and this amplification served to estimate nucleated cell counts. Assay used: immunoSEQ multiplex PCR; TCRdb lists only in-frame clones, some missing. That table supplies the V and J calls and clone size; D and trimming were determined from the DNA. The data contain about 110,000 clones, approximately 80% of them seen just once; the ten biggest clones take up roughly 7.9%. The receptor was derived from a woman at least 80 years old with active or convalescent COVID-19. The rearrangement links TRBV14 to TRBJ2-3; TRBD2 agrees at 12 bases. What was sequenced was peripheral blood. CDR3 loop: CASSLRTSGGTDTQYF. CDR3 bases: TGTGCCAGCAGCCTAAGGACTAGCGGGGGCACAGATACGCAGTATTTT.